This T cell receptor (beta chain) was recovered during a study of identifying expanded T cells in peripheral blood. TCRdb keeps only in-frame clones here, not all; method: immunoSEQ multiplex PCR. The table shows around 90,000 clones, with approximately 89% occurring only once. This TCR was sampled from a person between 18 and 69 years old in good health. Sequencing input: blood.

CDR3 DNA: TGTGCCAGCTTTACGACAGGGGAGGAAGAGACCCAGTACTTC. It yields the protein CASFTTGEEETQYF. J is TRBJ2-5 and V is TRBV18; 8 bases map to TRBD1. The CDR3 is 14 amino acids. Germline CDR1 KGHSH, CDR2 LQKENI. Trimming at V came to 7 bases and at J to 3 bases, leaving 7 bases not matched to a gene.